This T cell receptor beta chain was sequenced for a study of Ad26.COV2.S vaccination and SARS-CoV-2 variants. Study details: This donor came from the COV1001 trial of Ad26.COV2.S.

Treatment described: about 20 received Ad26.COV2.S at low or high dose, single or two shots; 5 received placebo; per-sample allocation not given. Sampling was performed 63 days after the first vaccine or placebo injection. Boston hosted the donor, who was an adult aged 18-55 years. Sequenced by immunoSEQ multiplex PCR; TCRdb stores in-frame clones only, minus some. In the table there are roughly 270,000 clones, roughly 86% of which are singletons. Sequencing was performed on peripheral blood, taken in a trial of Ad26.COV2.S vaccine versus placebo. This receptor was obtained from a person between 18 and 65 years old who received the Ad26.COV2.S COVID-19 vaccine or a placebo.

CDR3 amino acids: CASSQEGVTGKAYEQYF. The CDR3, as DNA: TGTGCCAGCAGCCAAGAGGGGGTGACAGGGAAGGCCTACGAGCAGTACTTC. The chain uses TRBV3-1 (or the pseudogene TRBV3-2) and TRBJ2-7; 7 bases align to TRBD1. Per germline, CDR1 LGHDT and CDR2 YNNKEL (reference sequence). The CDR3 covers 17 residues. The J segment lost 2 bases and the V segment lost 0 bases, leaving 10 bases of the junction unmatched.